This is a list of T cell receptor beta chains from one sample in a study of Graves' ophthalmopathy and Graves' hyperthyroidism. MiXCR was run by TCRdb on the multiplex PCR reads, yielding one entry per CDR3 protein. The sample includes about 220,000 distinct CDR3 sequences, 20% to 25% of them seen just once. Sequencing was performed on peripheral blood. The source of these receptors is a woman aged 50 to 60 with Graves' ophthalmopathy. Each CDR3 is given with its conserved first and last residue. The D gene is left open where the match is weak. For some rows the clone size is stated as once, few or many, or as a class when expanded; others skip it.

j_gene	d_gene	len	v_gene	abundance	CDR3aa	CDR3nt
TRBJ2-5	NA	14	TRBV28	many	CASSPKVWGETQYF	TGTGCCAGCAGCCCAAAGGTGTGGGGAGAGACCCAGTACTTC
TRBJ1-1	NA	14	TRBV27	NA	CASTFRSGTTEAFF	TGTGCCAGCACCTTTAGAAGTGGGACAACTGAAGCTTTCTTT
TRBJ2-6	NA	15	TRBV9	many	CASSVINSGANVLTF	TGTGCCAGCAGCGTAATAAACTCTGGGGCCAACGTCCTGACTTTC
TRBJ1-1	NA	15	TRBV5-1	NA	CASSPITRGNTEAFF	TGCGCCAGCAGCCCAATCACGAGGGGGAACACTGAAGCTTTCTTT
TRBJ2-5	NA	14	TRBV20-1	few	CSASAWDRQETQYF	TGCAGTGCTAGCGCCTGGGACCGCCAAGAGACCCAGTACTTC
TRBJ2-5	NA	15	TRBV5-1	many	CASSLAGQPRETQYF	TGCGCCAGCAGCTTGGCCGGACAGCCACGGGAGACCCAGTACTTC
TRBJ1-1	TRBD1	14	TRBV19	many	CASGEDRAYTEAFF	TGTGCCAGTGGGGAGGACAGGGCTTACACTGAAGCTTTCTTT
TRBJ1-1	TRBD1	16	TRBV28	many	CASSGSGTGRRGEAFF	TGTGCCAGCAGTGGCTCCGGGACAGGGCGAAGGGGTGAAGCTTTCTTT
TRBJ2-7	NA	13	TRBV28	many	CASSSRFPDEQYF	TGTGCCAGCAGTTCCAGGTTTCCTGACGAGCAGTACTTC
TRBJ1-5	NA	14	TRBV20-1	NA	CSARAGASGQPQHF	TGCAGTGCTAGGGCAGGGGCCTCCGGGCAGCCCCAGCATTTT
TRBJ2-5	NA	16	TRBV7-2	many	CASSLGPGAGQETQYF	TGTGCCAGCAGCTTAGGCCCGGGCGCGGGCCAAGAGACCCAGTACTTC
TRBJ2-7	NA	16	TRBV12-3/TRBV12-4	many	CASSLAIGKSSYEQYF	TGTGCCAGCAGTTTAGCGATCGGTAAGAGCTCCTACGAGCAGTACTTC
TRBJ2-5	NA	14	TRBV30	many	CAWTYLGQQETQYF	TGTGCCTGGACGTACCTTGGGCAGCAAGAGACCCAGTACTTC
TRBJ2-5	NA	14	TRBV9	few	CASSVAPALETQYF	TGTGCCAGCAGCGTAGCTCCAGCGTTGGAGACCCAGTACTTC
TRBJ2-7	TRBD1	18	TRBV19	many	CASSISGVGTGQSYEQYF	TGTGCCAGTAGTATTTCGGGCGTGGGGACAGGGCAATCCTACGAGCAGTACTTC
TRBJ1-5	NA	13	TRBV6-2/TRBV6-3	many	CASNDFGGGPQHF	TGTGCCAGCAACGACTTCGGGGGAGGGCCCCAGCATTTT
TRBJ2-2	TRBD2	16	TRBV30	NA	CAWSGLAGANTGELFF	TGTGCCTGGAGTGGGCTAGCGGGGGCGAACACCGGGGAGCTGTTTTTT
TRBJ1-6	NA	13	TRBV12-5	many	CASATGINSPLHF	TGTGCTAGTGCCACAGGGATTAATTCACCCCTCCACTTT
TRBJ2-2	TRBD2	16	TRBV11-2	many	CASRPTSGIGTGELFF	TGTGCCAGCAGACCAACTAGCGGGATTGGGACCGGGGAGCTGTTTTTT
TRBJ2-7	NA	17	TRBV11-2	many	CASSSGGGGTVPYEQYF	TGTGCCAGCAGCTCCGGGGGAGGGGGAACGGTCCCCTACGAGCAGTACTTC
TRBJ1-1	TRBD1	13	TRBV5-1	NA	CASSFSSGGEAFF	TGCGCTAGCAGCTTTAGCTCAGGGGGTGAAGCTTTCTTT
TRBJ1-1	TRBD1	15	TRBV28	many	CASSRIGTGNTEAFF	TGTGCCAGCAGCCGTATCGGGACAGGGAACACTGAAGCTTTCTTT
TRBJ1-1	NA	12	TRBV12-3/TRBV12-4	NA	CASSWGGPEAFF	TGTGCCAGCAGTTGGGGTGGGCCCGAAGCTTTCTTT
TRBJ2-7	TRBD1	12	TRBV6-1	once	CASIDRVTEQSF	TGTGCCAGCATTGACAGGGTTACCGAGCAGTCCTTC
TRBJ2-4	TRBD2	15	TRBV2	many	CASSGRVTGKNIQYF	TGTGCCAGCAGCGGGAGGGTAACGGGCAAAAACATTCAGTACTTC
TRBJ2-5	NA	12	TRBV29-1	many	CSVLSGQETQYF	TGCAGCGTTCTCAGCGGACAAGAGACCCAGTACTTC
TRBJ1-2	NA	14	TRBV12-3/TRBV12-4	NA	CASSLLGANYGYIF	TGTGCCAGCAGTTTGCTCGGAGCTAACTATGGCTACATCTTC
TRBJ2-5	NA	11	TRBV29-1	many	CSVTTRETQYF	TGCAGCGTTACAACTCGAGAGACCCAGTACTTC
TRBJ2-5	NA	12	TRBV28	NA	CAGRRTMPHQYF	TGTGCCGGTCGCCGGACCATGCCCCATCAGTACTTC
TRBJ2-7	TRBD2	14	TRBV29-1	many	CSVELAGGMNEQYF	TGCAGCGTTGAGCTAGCGGGAGGTATGAACGAGCAGTACTTC
TRBJ2-7	NA	14	TRBV12-3/TRBV12-4	many	CASSLYAGLGEQYF	TGTGCCAGCAGTTTATACGCAGGTTTGGGCGAGCAGTACTTC
TRBJ2-7	TRBD2	15	TRBV6-1	NA	CASDDKAGDSYEQYF	TGTGCCAGCGATGATAAAGCGGGAGACTCCTACGAGCAGTACTTC
TRBJ1-6	NA	12	TRBV7-9	NA	CASSLGFSPLHF	TGTGCCAGCAGCTTAGGGTTTTCACCCCTCCACTTT
TRBJ2-5	NA	13	TRBV12-5	medium-sized	CASGDSLQETQYF	TGTGCTAGTGGCGACAGCTTACAAGAGACCCAGTACTTC
TRBJ2-7	TRBD1	14	TRBV24-1	many	CATQRTGSSYEQYF	TGTGCCACTCAACGGACAGGAAGCTCCTACGAGCAGTACTTC
TRBJ2-7	NA	12	TRBV29-1	many	CSVEGSGYEQYF	TGCAGCGTTGAAGGGTCAGGCTACGAGCAGTACTTC
TRBJ1-5	NA	15	TRBV6-1	few	CASSTPTGSNQPQHF	TGTGCCAGCAGTACCCCGACAGGTAGCAATCAGCCCCAGCATTTT
TRBJ1-1	NA	15	TRBV11-3	NA	CASSSHRGVGTEAFF	TGTGCCAGCAGCTCCCATCGGGGGGTTGGAACTGAAGCTTTCTTT
TRBJ1-1	TRBD1	15	TRBV12-3/TRBV12-4	many	CASSSFDRGLTEAFF	TGTGCCAGCAGTTCTTTCGACAGGGGCTTAACTGAAGCTTTCTTT
TRBJ2-7	TRBD2	15	TRBV20-1	many	CSARDGAGRAYEQYF	TGCAGTGCTAGAGATGGGGCGGGGAGGGCCTACGAGCAGTACTTC
TRBJ2-2	NA	14	TRBV7-9	many	CASSSNRETGELFF	TGTGCCAGCAGCTCAAACAGGGAAACCGGGGAGCTGTTTTTT